The clone carrying this T cell receptor beta chain was observed many times. This entry is derived from a study of blood T cell repertoires in COVID-19. Recovered status in Cohort 3 required two negative PCRs, clearance, or symptom resolution. TCRdb's table, derived via immunoSEQ multiplex PCR, lists solely in-frame clones and lacks some. The sample yields roughly 200,000 clones, roughly 86% seen once. The source of this sequence is a woman in her twenties or thirties who had recovered from COVID-19. Sequenced: PBMCs or T cells enriched from blood (not recorded which).

The CDR3 spells CASGGAYEQFF. The CDR3 DNA sequence: TGTGCCAGCGGAGGGGCCTATGAGCAGTTCTTC. The chain combines TRBV6-5 with TRBJ2-1; a weak D match, TRBD2 (6 bases). V lost 8 bases and J lost 8, with 10 bases in between. The CDR3 is made up of 11 amino acids. Germline V gives CDR1 MNHEY, CDR2 SVGAGI.